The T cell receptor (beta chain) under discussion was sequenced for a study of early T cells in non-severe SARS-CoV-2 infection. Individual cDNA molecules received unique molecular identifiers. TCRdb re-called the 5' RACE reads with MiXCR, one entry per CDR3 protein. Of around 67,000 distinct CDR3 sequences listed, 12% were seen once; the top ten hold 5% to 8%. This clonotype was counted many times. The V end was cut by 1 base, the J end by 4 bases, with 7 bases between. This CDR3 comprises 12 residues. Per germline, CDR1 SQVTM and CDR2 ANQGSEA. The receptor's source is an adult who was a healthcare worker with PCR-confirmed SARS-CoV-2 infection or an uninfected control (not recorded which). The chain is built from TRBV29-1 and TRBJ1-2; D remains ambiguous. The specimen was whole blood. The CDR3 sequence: CSVEGDVYGYTF. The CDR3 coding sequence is TGCAGCGTTGAAGGGGATGTCTATGGCTACACCTTC.